These 9 T cell receptor beta chains were sequenced from one sample in a study of blood T cell repertoires in COVID-19. The table came from immunoSEQ multiplex PCR; TCRdb's copy has only in-frame clones and leaves some out. The sample holds about 170,000 clones, 86% seen once. The sequenced sample consisted of peripheral blood. These receptors all stem from a woman of 80 years or more in a cohort sampled during active or convalescent COVID-19.

The genes are TRBV12-2 and TRBJ1-4; no check of the table's D call, TRBD1, against the DNA was made. TRBV12-2 is marked as a pseudogene. The CDR3 extends over 15 amino acids. CDR3 residues: CASRMDRVTNEKLFF. CDR3 in DNA: TGTGCAAGTCGCATGGACAGGGTTACTAATGAAAAACTGTTTTTT.

The chain is built from TRBV5-4 and TRBJ2-1; possibly TRBD2 for D (6 bases). This CDR3 is built from 18 residues. The germline V gene has CDR1 SGHNT and CDR2 YYREEE (reference sequence). V lost 7 bases and J lost 0, with 23 bases in between. DNA of the CDR3: TGTGCCAGCTCCTGGGCGGGGCCAAGACTAAGCTCCTACAATGAGCAGTTCTTC. It encodes CASSWAGPRLSSYNEQFF.

The chain uses TRBV19 and TRBJ2-5, with D uncertain. CDR3 length: 13 residues. The germline V gene has CDR1 LNHDA and CDR2 SQIVND (reference sequence). The V and J ends lost 3 bases and 5 bases respectively, with 10 bases between them. CDR3 in DNA: TGTGCCAGTAGTATTCCAGGCTCGGAGACCCAGTACTTC. Its translation is CASSIPGSETQYF.

This chain uses TRBV7-9 with TRBJ2-5; D is perhaps TRBD1 (6 bases). Germline-derived CDR1 and CDR2 are SEHNR and FQNEAQ (reference sequence). The length of the CDR3 is 14 residues. V gave up 5 bases and J gave up 5 bases, with 15 bases separating them. DNA of the CDR3: TGTGCCAGCAGCAACTACAGGGACGAGGAGACCCAGTACTTC. It is translated as CASSNYRDEETQYF.

The rearrangement links TRBV6-5 to TRBJ1-2; 7 nucleotides line up with TRBD1. Germline assignment: CDR1 MNHEY and CDR2 SVGAGI. The CDR3 runs 14 residues. The trim removed 5 bases at V and 4 bases at J, leaving 7 bases unmatched. The CDR3 region is CASSRTDRTYGYTF. CDR3 coding DNA: TGTGCCAGCAGTCGAACGGACAGGACCTATGGCTACACCTTC.

This clone was seen a handful of times. V is TRBV15 and J is TRBJ1-5; D perhaps matches TRBD1 (5 bases). Germline values: CDR1 LNHNV, CDR2 YYDKDF (reference sequence). V lost 3 bases and J 0 bases, leaving 15 bases between the germline ends. The CDR3 extends over 17 amino acids. The CDR3 protein is CATSSTDRKYSNQPQHF. The CDR3 DNA reads TGTGCCACCAGCAGCACCGACAGAAAGTATAGCAATCAGCCCCAGCATTTT.

J is TRBJ1-2 and V is TRBV5-1; 7 bases are shared with TRBD1. Germline trimming cut 0 bases from V and 7 bases from J; bases unmatched to any gene: 6. CDR1 is SGHRS and CDR2 is YFSETQ in the germline V gene. This CDR3 has 14 amino acids. CDR3 amino acids: CASSLDGQGGGYTF. The CDR3 region has the DNA TGCGCCAGCAGCTTGGATGGGCAGGGGGGTGGCTACACCTTC. The full variable domain, with the rest looked up from reference TRBV5-1 and TRBJ1-2, is KAGVTQTPRYLIKTRGQQVTLSCSPISGHRSVSWYQQTPGQGLQFLFEYFSETQRNKGNFPGRFSGRQFSNSRSEMNVSTLELGDSALYLCASSLDGQGGGYTFGSGTRLTVV.

This clone was picked up a small number of times. The J gene is TRBJ2-1, the V gene TRBV12-5, with 10 bases identical to TRBD2. The junction had 3 bases not matched to a gene; V was cut back by 3 bases and J by 7 bases. Germline CDR1 is LGHNT and CDR2 is FRNRAP. The CDR3 loop spans 14 amino acids. The DNA of the CDR3 is TGTGCTAGTGGTTTAACTAGCGGGATTAATGAGCAGTTCTTC. Translating it yields CASGLTSGINEQFF.

The rearrangement links TRBV11-3 to TRBJ1-1; D unclear. This CDR3 contains 15 residues. Germline V gene sequence: CDR1 SGHNT, CDR2 YENEEA. Trimming pared 2 bases from V and 0 bases from J, leaving 10 bases between. The CDR3, as DNA: TGTGCCAGCAGCTTAAGCTCCACGTTGAACACTGAAGCTTTCTTT. As protein: CASSLSSTLNTEAFF.